The rows below give T cell receptor beta chains drawn from one sample of a study of cytomegalovirus exposure and HLA in healthy donors. The data were produced by immunoSEQ multiplex PCR, yet TCRdb's version contains in-frame clones alone and is incomplete. Of about 100,000 clones listed, more than 90% are singletons. Material for sequencing was PBMCs. Receptor source: a woman between 18 and 30 years old in good health and CMV-seronegative. Each CDR3 is given with its conserved first and last residue. A D gene is named only where the DNA matches it firmly. The size of a clone is reported for some rows only, either as once, few or many, or as a class for expanded clones.

TRBJ1-1,-,-,TRBV6-5,CASSYDTGTPEAFF,TGTGCCAGCAGTTACGACACCGGAACGCCTGAAGCTTTCTTT
TRBJ1-1,few,TRBD1,TRBV14,CASSLYRGNTEAFF,TGTGCCAGCAGCCTGTACAGGGGGAACACTGAAGCTTTCTTT
TRBJ2-1,-,-,TRBV19,CASSIEDSFPSYNEQFF,TGTGCCAGTAGTATAGAGGACAGCTTCCCCTCCTACAATGAGCAGTTCTTC
TRBJ1-1,-,-,TRBV5-1,CASSLLEQGPEAFF,TGCGCCAGCAGCTTACTAGAACAGGGTCCGGAAGCTTTCTTT
TRBJ1-4,-,-,TRBV28,CASSRGRGNEKLFF,TGTGCCAGCAGTCGTGGGAGGGGTAATGAAAAACTGTTTTTT
TRBJ2-5,-,-,TRBV7-2,CASSLLDYTGETQYF,TGTGCCAGCAGCTTACTAGACTACACCGGAGAGACCCAGTACTTC
TRBJ2-7,-,-,TRBV30,CAWSGGRGTSYEQYF,TGTGCCTGGAGTGGGGGGCGGGGGACCTCCTACGAGCAGTACTTC
TRBJ2-1,-,-,TRBV7-3,CASSPPGAGPYNEQFF,TGTGCCAGCAGCCCCCCTGGCGCAGGGCCCTACAATGAGCAGTTCTTC
TRBJ2-1,-,-,TRBV6-6,CASSQIYNEQFF,TGTGCCAGCAGTCAAATCTACAATGAGCAGTTCTTC
TRBJ2-1,-,TRBD2,TRBV5-1,CASSLAGKSYNEQFF,TGCGCCAGCAGCTTAGCGGGGAAATCCTACAATGAGCAGTTCTTC
TRBJ2-4,-,-,TRBV9,CASSVGQAKNIQYF,TGTGCCAGCAGCGTAGGTCAAGCCAAAAACATTCAGTACTTC
TRBJ2-1,-,TRBD1,TRBV5-1,CASSLDGTGINEQFF,TGCGCCAGCAGCTTGGATGGGACAGGAATAAATGAGCAGTTCTTC
TRBJ1-2,-,-,TRBV14,CASSQGQNYGYTF,TGTGCCAGCAGCCAAGGACAGAACTATGGCTACACCTTC
TRBJ2-3,once,-,TRBV10-3,CAIREAADTQYF,TGTGCCATCAGGGAGGCAGCGGATACGCAGTATTTT
TRBJ2-7,-,TRBD1,TRBV9,CASSLGQGLGYEQYF,TGTGCCAGCAGCCTAGGACAGGGTTTGGGCTACGAGCAGTACTTC
TRBJ1-2,-,-,TRBV10-3,CAISESLGQLPPLKGGYTF,TGTGCCATCAGTGAGTCGTTAGGACAGCTCCCTCCGTTAAAGGGTGGCTACACCTTC
TRBJ2-1,-,TRBD2,TRBV4-3,CASSLAGAYNEQFF,TGCGCCAGCAGCCTAGCGGGGGCATACAATGAGCAGTTCTTC
TRBJ1-1,few,-,TRBV4-1,CASSQDLSSTTAPMNTEAFF,TGCGCCAGCAGCCAAGATCTTTCGTCTACGACAGCACCGATGAACACTGAAGCTTTCTTT
TRBJ1-5,-,-,TRBV4-1,CASSQGGRPQHF,TGCGCCAGCAGCCAAGGCGGAAGGCCCCAGCATTTT
TRBJ2-3,-,-,TRBV4-2,CASSQGGGGPDTQYF,TGTGCCAGCAGCCAAGGGGGGGGCGGGCCAGATACGCAGTATTTT
TRBJ2-5,-,-,TRBV7-7,CASSPGPGGETQYF,TGTGCCAGCAGCCCGGGCCCCGGGGGAGAGACCCAGTACTTC
TRBJ1-2,-,TRBD1,TRBV30,CAWRGTGKSNYGYTF,TGTGCCTGGAGGGGGACAGGAAAGTCTAACTATGGCTACACCTTC
TRBJ1-1,-,-,TRBV28,CASSFLGREGTEAFF,TGTGCCAGCAGTTTCCTCGGGAGGGAGGGCACTGAAGCTTTCTTT
TRBJ2-7,-,-,TRBV9,CASSVAGGGFDEQYF,TGTGCCAGCAGCGTAGCTGGAGGGGGCTTTGACGAGCAGTACTTC
TRBJ1-5,-,-,TRBV28,CASSMTVSRYNQPQHF,TGTGCCAGCAGCATGACAGTTAGCCGATACAATCAGCCCCAGCATTTT
TRBJ2-7,-,-,TRBV5-1,CASSLGGAVYSHEQYF,TGCGCCAGCAGCTTGGGGGGCGCGGTGTACTCCCACGAGCAGTACTTC
TRBJ1-5,-,-,TRBV19,CASSIQGSYQPQHF,TGTGCCAGTAGTATACAGGGTAGCTATCAGCCCCAGCATTTT
TRBJ1-4,once,-,TRBV9,CASSERTGSFEKLFF,TGTGCCAGCAGCGAACGAACAGGGTCCTTTGAAAAACTGTTTTTT
TRBJ1-2,-,TRBD1,TRBV5-4,CASSRKRQGATSYGYTF,TGTGCCAGCAGCAGAAAACGACAGGGGGCCACTAGCTATGGCTACACCTTC
TRBJ1-1,-,TRBD1,TRBV4-1,CASSQDLGDRGAEAFF,TGCGCCAGCAGCCAAGATCTTGGGGACAGGGGCGCTGAAGCTTTCTTT
TRBJ2-7,-,TRBD1,TRBV19,CASSTQPGQVTYEQYF,TGTGCCAGTAGTACCCAGCCGGGACAGGTAACCTACGAGCAGTACTTC
TRBJ2-2,-,-,TRBV28,CASSLEVGSGGELFF,TGTGCCAGCAGTTTAGAGGTCGGCTCGGGCGGGGAGCTGTTTTTT
TRBJ1-1,-,TRBD1,TRBV6-6,CASRDRAYMNTEAFF,TGTGCCAGCAGGGACAGGGCTTACATGAACACTGAAGCTTTCTTT
TRBJ1-1,-,-,TRBV7-3,CASSFGGAESEAFF,TGTGCCAGCAGCTTTGGAGGGGCGGAGTCTGAAGCTTTCTTT
TRBJ1-2,-,-,TRBV29-1,CSVALRLPYNYGYTF,TGCAGCGTCGCCCTACGATTGCCCTATAACTATGGCTACACCTTC
TRBJ2-6,-,-,TRBV28,CASRQNGANVLTF,TGTGCCAGCAGACAGAACGGGGCCAACGTCCTGACTTTC
TRBJ1-4,-,TRBD1,TRBV19,CASSIHSGQRNEKLFF,TGTGCCAGTAGTATCCACTCGGGACAGCGTAATGAAAAACTGTTTTTT
TRBJ2-3,once,TRBD2,TRBV5-6,CASSLQASGGPTDTQYF,TGTGCCAGCAGCTTGCAGGCTAGCGGGGGGCCCACAGATACGCAGTATTTT
TRBJ2-2,-,TRBD1,TRBV6-5,CASRERQGGTGELFF,TGTGCCAGCAGGGAACGACAGGGGGGAACCGGGGAGCTGTTTTTT
TRBJ1-4,-,TRBD1,TRBV5-4,CASSLGGTGGLSNEKLFF,TGTGCCAGCAGCTTGGGAGGGACAGGGGGACTAAGTAATGAAAAACTGTTTTTT
TRBJ2-3,-,-,TRBV27,CASSFGLRAQDTQYF,TGTGCCAGCAGTTTTGGGTTGAGGGCCCAAGATACGCAGTATTTT
TRBJ2-1,once,TRBD2,TRBV5-1,CASSTGLAGGRNEQFF,TGCGCCAGCAGCACGGGACTAGCGGGGGGCCGGAATGAGCAGTTCTTC
TRBJ1-4,-,TRBD1,TRBV4-2,CASSQAGTGDGKLFF,TGTGCCAGCAGCCAAGCCGGGACAGGGGATGGAAAACTGTTTTTT
TRBJ1-1,-,-,TRBV9,CASSPRGATTEAFF,TGTGCCAGCAGCCCACGGGGGGCAACAACTGAAGCTTTCTTT
TRBJ2-7,-,-,TRBV19,CASSISPGDSYEQYF,TGTGCCAGTAGTATTAGTCCAGGGGACTCCTACGAGCAGTACTTC
TRBJ1-4,-,-,TRBV7-9,CASSLGIINEKLFF,TGTGCCAGCAGCTTGGGCATAATTAATGAAAAACTGTTTTTT
TRBJ1-1,-,-,TRBV7-2,CASSLGGPLNTEAFF,TGTGCCAGCAGCTTAGGGGGCCCCTTGAACACTGAAGCTTTCTTT
TRBJ1-3,-,TRBD1,TRBV28,CASRGDRGKNTIYF,TGTGCCAGCAGGGGGGACAGGGGGAAAAACACCATATATTTT
TRBJ2-3,-,-,TRBV7-2,CASSFRRGAGAQDTQYF,TGTGCCAGCAGCTTTCGCCGGGGGGCCGGTGCTCAAGATACGCAGTATTTT
TRBJ2-2,-,-,TRBV4-1,CASNPFAGTFNTGELFF,TGCGCCAGCAACCCTTTCGCCGGGACTTTCAACACCGGGGAGCTGTTTTTT
TRBJ1-6,-,-,TRBV28,CASSLSPGGNSPLHF,TGTGCCAGCAGTTTATCTCCGGGTGGCAATTCACCCCTCCACTTT
TRBJ1-4,-,TRBD1,TRBV7-9,CASTPMTGLGEKLFF,TGTGCCAGCACCCCAATGACAGGGTTAGGTGAAAAACTGTTTTTT
TRBJ2-7,-,TRBD2,TRBV7-3,CASSPAGGGVGEQYF,TGTGCCAGCAGCCCAGCAGGCGGGGGGGTAGGGGAGCAGTACTTC